These 21 T cell receptor beta chains came from one sample sequenced in a study of T cell repertoires in cytomegalovirus infection. What these receptors recognize is not known. In TCRdb, the reads were re-called with MiXCR into one record per CDR3 protein. The sample lists 700,000 to 850,000 distinct CDR3 sequences, approximately 32% occurring once. The sequenced sample was cultured CD8+ T cells from PBMCs, obtained from culture after CMV antigen stimulation. These receptor sequences come from a human donor in good health (CMV status not recorded). Some clones in this sample may be carry-over from other donors' samples.

The chain couples TRBV4-1 to TRBJ1-5; D ambiguous. Deletions cut 0 bases from V and 5 bases from J, with 14 bases between. The germline V gene encodes CDR1 MGHRA and CDR2 YSYEKL. CDR3 length: 16 amino acids. CDR3 DNA: TGCGCCAGCAGCCAAGATCCCCCGGGGAGAGATCAGCCCCAGCATTTT. This gives the protein CASSQDPPGRDQPQHF.

The genes are TRBV10-3 and TRBJ2-1; 9 positions agree with TRBD1. V lost 5 bases, J lost 3 bases, and 2 bases stayed unmatched. The germline CDR1 and CDR2 sequences are ENHRY and SYGVKD. The CDR3 consists of 14 residues. The CDR3 loop is CAISPGQGYNEQFF. CDR3 DNA: TGTGCCATCAGTCCGGGACAGGGCTACAATGAGCAGTTCTTC.

This clonotype was recorded many times. The chain joins TRBV7-2 to TRBJ2-1, with 8 bases lining up with TRBD2. CDR1 SGHTA and CDR2 FQGNSA come from the germline V gene. The CDR3 is 18 residues long. V shed 1 base and J 1 base; nucleotides not matched to a gene: 9. CDR3 coding DNA: TGTGCCAGCAGCTTAGGGCTAGCGGGCCCTCGTTCCTACAATGAGCAGTTCTTC. Translation: CASSLGLAGPRSYNEQFF.

This clonotype was counted between two and nine times. The chain links TRBV5-6 to TRBJ1-4, with D unclear. Trimming took off 3 bases at V and 6 bases at J, with 15 bases between the two ends. Germline assignment: CDR1 SGHDT and CDR2 YYEEEE. The CDR3 spans 15 residues. CDR3 residues: CASSSPGHTDEKLFF. The CDR3, as DNA: TGTGCCAGCAGCTCCCCCGGCCACACTGATGAAAAACTGTTTTTT.

As regards this clonotype: Mismatch with germline at one junction end may stem from a read error. CDR3 DNA: TGTGTCAGCAGCCCCGGACAGGAAGAGACCCAGTACTTC. Encoded protein: CVSSPGQEETQYF. The gene calls are TRBV12-3 or TRBV12-4 and TRBJ2-5; TRBD1 matches 7 bases. The CDR3 consists of 13 residues.

As concerns this clonotype: One end of the junction fails to match germline, which may point to a read error. This rearrangement joins TRBV7-6 to TRBJ2-5, with D possibly matching TRBD1 (5 bases). Germline V CDR1 and CDR2: SGHVS, FNYEAQ. The CDR3 has 17 residues. In DNA, the CDR3 is TGTGCTAGCAGCTTAGCCCAAATCCCAACAGGACAAGAGACCCAGTACTTC. Translating it yields CASSLAQIPTGQETQYF. Drawing the rest from reference TRBV7-6 and TRBJ2-5, the complete variable domain is GAGVSQSPRYKVTKRGQDVALRCDPISGHVSLYWYRQALGQGPEFLTYFNYEAQQDKSGLPNDRFSAERPEGSISTLTIQRTEQRDSAMYRCASSLAQIPTGQETQYFGPGTRLLVL.

This clonotype was observed a handful of times. The rearrangement links TRBV5-4 to TRBJ1-1; D is uncertain. V gave up 2 bases and J gave up 3 bases, with 11 bases separating them. Germline V CDR1 and CDR2: SGHNT, YYREEE (reference sequence). The CDR3 has 14 residues. The DNA for the CDR3 is TGTGCCAGCAGCTTCGAAATGGGGTACACTGAAGCTTTCTTT. Protein product: CASSFEMGYTEAFF.

In its sample, this clonotype was seen a few times. The V call is TRBV12-5, the J call TRBJ1-6; tentatively, D is TRBD1 (5 bases). Trimming took 3 bases from V and 5 from J, leaving 17 bases between them. CDR1 and CDR2 from the germline V gene are LGHNT and FRNRAP. CDR3 length: 17 residues. CDR3 region: CASGFVVGGTDNSPLHF. The CDR3, as DNA: TGTGCTAGTGGTTTCGTCGTGGGGGGGACGGATAATTCACCCCTCCACTTT.

On this clonotype: An end of the junction does not agree with germline; a read error may underlie this. The CDR3 DNA reads TGTGCCAGCAGCGTAGGGTATCAGCCCCGGCATTTT. Translated, it gives CASSVGYQPRHF. This chain joins TRBV7-2 and TRBJ1-5; D ambiguous. Germline CDR1 reads SGHTA; CDR2 reads FQGNSA. The CDR3 sequence is 12 residues long.

The V call is TRBV5-8, the J call TRBJ2-7; D is undetermined. Germline lookup yields CDR1 SGHTS and CDR2 YDEGEE. V was pared by 1 base and J by 4 bases, with 0 bases between. This CDR3 has 10 amino acids. The chain's CDR3 is CASSLYEQYV. In DNA form, the CDR3 reads TGTGCCAGCAGCTTGTACGAGCAGTACGTC.

This clonotype came up a few times. V and J are TRBV3-1 and TRBJ2-1; 11 bases map to TRBD2. V gave up 5 bases and J gave up 3 bases; unmatched junction bases: 9. This CDR3 has 17 residues. The germline CDR1 and CDR2 sequences are LGHDT and YNNKEL (reference sequence). This CDR3 is CASSNIGTSGNYNEQFF. CDR3 nucleotides: TGTGCCAGCAGCAATATCGGGACTAGCGGAAACTACAATGAGCAGTTCTTC.

Many counts were recorded for this clonotype. This chain uses TRBV4-1 with TRBJ2-1; TRBD2 agrees at 8 bases. Germline V gives CDR1 MGHRA, CDR2 YSYEKL. V gave up 4 bases and J gave up 3 bases; unmatched junction bases: 2. The CDR3 length is 14 residues. CDR3 nucleotides: TGCGCCAGCAGCCCACTAGCGGACTACAATGAGCAGTTCTTC. Amino acids: CASSPLADYNEQFF.

This clonotype was observed a few times. This CDR3 is CASSQDWGAQTYGYTF. The CDR3 DNA reads TGCGCCAGCAGCCAAGATTGGGGGGCACAAACTTATGGCTACACCTTC. The genes are TRBV4-1 and TRBJ1-2, with D perhaps matching TRBD1 (6 bases). CDR1 MGHRA and CDR2 YSYEKL come from the germline V gene. The CDR3 covers 16 residues. Deletions cut 0 bases from V and 5 bases from J, with 16 bases between.

This clonotype turned up a few times. The rearrangement links TRBV7-9 to TRBJ2-5, with D possibly being TRBD2 (5 bases). The germline CDR1 and CDR2 sequences are SEHNR and FQNEAQ (reference sequence). Deletions cut 5 bases from V and 2 bases from J, with 15 bases between. The CDR3 has 15 amino acids. The CDR3 sequence is CASSPSPDFQETQYF. CDR3 bases: TGTGCCAGCAGCCCAAGCCCGGACTTTCAAGAGACCCAGTACTTC.

The table lists this clonotype with many counts. V usage is TRBV7-6 and J usage is TRBJ1-1; D possibly corresponds to TRBD1 (5 bases). V lost 3 bases and J lost 5, with 25 bases in between. This CDR3 comprises 18 residues. CDR1 and CDR2 (germline): SGHVS, FNYEAQ. The CDR3 bases are TGTGCCAGCAGCTTCCCAATCGGGGCAGCGCTTTCACGAACTGAAGCTTTCTTT. Translated, it gives CASSFPIGAALSRTEAFF.

This clonotype came up a few times. CDR3 loop: CASSGWTELNTEAFF. In DNA form, the CDR3 reads TGTGCCAGCAGCGGTTGGACAGAACTAAACACTGAAGCTTTCTTT. This chain joins TRBV7-9 and TRBJ1-1; D is perhaps TRBD1 (6 bases). V dropped 5 bases and J dropped 2 bases, with 15 bases sitting between them. Per the germline V gene, CDR1 is SEHNR and CDR2 is FQNEAQ (reference sequence). This CDR3 spans 15 amino acids.

Many counts were recorded for this clonotype. The chain is built from TRBV7-6 and TRBJ1-2; D possibly corresponds to TRBD1 (5 bases). CDR1 is SGHVS, CDR2 FNYEAQ, per germline. This CDR3 spans 16 amino acids. The V and J ends lost 3 bases and 2 bases respectively, with 16 bases between them. The CDR3 spells CASSFPQGGENYGYTF. CDR3 DNA sequence: TGTGCCAGCAGCTTCCCTCAGGGCGGTGAAAACTATGGCTACACCTTC.

This clonotype came up many times. The chain couples TRBV7-8 to TRBJ1-1; 9 bases line up with TRBD1. The CDR3 runs to 15 residues. Trimming cost V 3 bases and J 1 base; bases outside gene matches: 3. From germline, CDR1 is SGHVS and CDR2 FQNEAQ. The CDR3, as DNA: TGTGCCAGCAGCTTCGGGACAGGGCGGAACACTGAAGCTTTCTTT. Its protein product is CASSFGTGRNTEAFF.

The chain recombines TRBV27 with TRBJ2-1; D perhaps matches TRBD2 (5 bases). With 3 bases removed from V and 9 bases from J, the gap between germline ends came to 9 bases. The germline V gene encodes CDR1 MNHEY and CDR2 SMNVEV (reference sequence). The CDR3 consists of 12 residues. The CDR3 sequence: CASSFSGSEQFF. The DNA for the CDR3 is TGTGCCAGCAGTTTCTCGGGAAGTGAGCAGTTCTTC.

To note about this clonotype: Given a much more abundant clone one base away, this may be a read error. The chain carries TRBV7-2 and TRBJ2-1, with D possibly TRBD2 on 7 matching bases. CDR3 length: 18 residues. From germline, CDR1 is SGHTA and CDR2 FQGNSA. Trimming removed 1 base from V and 4 bases from J, with 20 bases in between. The CDR3 reads CASSLEGLGRGGYNEQFF. The CDR3 DNA reads as TGTGCCAGCAGCTTAGAAGGGCTAGGTAGGGGGGGTTACAATGAGCAGTTCTTC.

The chain joins TRBV7-7 to TRBJ2-7, with TRBD2 matching 8 bases. Germline V gene data show CDR1 as SSHAT and CDR2 as FNYEAQ (reference sequence). The CDR3 length is 15 residues. CDR3 nucleotides: TGTGCTAGCAGCTGGACACTAGCGGACACCTACGAGCAGTACGTC. Residues: CASSWTLADTYEQYV.